This TCR beta chain was captured in a study of cytomegalovirus exposure and HLA in healthy donors. Per germline, CDR1 MNHEY and CDR2 SVGAGI. Deletions cut 7 bases from V and 5 bases from J, with 16 bases between. The length of the CDR3 is 14 residues. The method was immunoSEQ multiplex PCR; TCRdb's version includes in-frame clones alone and lacks a portion of them. The sample comprises 200,000 or so clones, more than 80% of which are singletons, and roughly 7.5% rests with the top ten. Sequenced sample: PBMCs. The chain joins TRBV6-5 to TRBJ2-3; tentative D call: TRBD2 (6 bases). The receptor's source is a man aged 18-30 years in good health and CMV-seropositive. The chain's CDR3 is CASKNGLAIDTQYF. The CDR3 bases are TGTGCCAGCAAAAACGGGCTAGCGATAGATACGCAGTATTTT.